This TCR beta chain was recovered during a study of siplizumab effects on memory and regulatory T cells. Broader study findings: Naive T cells looked more diverse than memory cells, and they looked like major contributors to the alloresponse. Only a minority of proliferating CD4+ or CD8+ clones had an assignable naive or memory phenotype, with roughly 75-95% lacking one. The authors did not confirm suppressive function in proliferating Tregs from siplizumab cultures.

Germline values: CDR1 SGHTA, CDR2 FQGTGA. The CDR3 extends over 15 amino acids. Trimming cost V 8 bases and J 0 bases, with 11 bases left between them. To note about this clone: Its target is unknown.

Some 10^5 TCR templates were measured in each sample. Only in-frame clones appear in the TCRdb table, and some are missing; sequencing was by immunoSEQ multiplex PCR. Among about 100,000 clones listed, over 90% were seen once. The TCR comes from a human donor in good health. The chain couples TRBV7-3 to TRBJ2-6; D gene unclear. Sequencing was carried out using non-Treg CD4+ T cells sorted from blood. This CDR3 is CASSLWHSGANVLTF. CDR3 sequence (DNA): TGTGCCAGCTCCCTATGGCACTCTGGGGCCAACGTCCTGACTTTC.